This paragraph reports one T cell receptor beta chain. In its sample, this clone was seen once. The specificity of this receptor is unknown. Base qualities are not at hand, and no much larger clone is one base apart. Donors formed part of the validation cohort, which comprised 120 subjects and was distinct from the first cohort of 666 subjects. Library prep was done by the immunoSEQ multiplex PCR assay. As for the original processing: A statistical classification framework was built to diagnose cytomegalovirus status from the catalog of TCR beta chain sequences. As stored in TCRdb, this immuneACCESS dataset retains in-frame rearrangements with V and J assigned. A fraction of the clones does not appear; measured against another copy, unresolved V genes explain less than half of the discrepancy, and the remainder lacks a known reason. The V and J calls and clone size were taken over from that table, and D and trimming were inferred from the DNA. The sample includes 89,000 or so clones, with roughly 92% observed a single time. Together, the top ten hold 1.1% of the sample.

This specimen comes from a study of cytomegalovirus exposure and HLA in healthy donors (dated by TCRdb to about 2017). In terms of the full investigation: According to a later analysis, one platform produced both the roughly 130 validation repertoires and the 670 or so repertoires of the first cohort. The study aimed to test whether cataloging public T cell receptors could reveal signatures of past pathogen exposure. A separate validation cohort of roughly 130 different subjects was used in addition to the roughly 620-subject first cohort. The study combined high-throughput TCR immunosequencing, statistical association of individual TCRs with disease status, and machine learning to predict cytomegalovirus infection status. Beyond this particular receptor, the publication reports: The validation cohort had no HLA typing available for a later analysis, so co-occurrence within that cohort was assessed over all 130 or so repertoires. In vitro tests confirmed that a few of the cytomegalovirus-associated TCR beta chains recognize cytomegalovirus antigens. A later analysis found that TCRs clustered in the first cohort also tended to co-occur in the 120 validation repertoires, with 94% of cluster scores above 0. The study gave a list of roughly 150 TCR beta chains associated with cytomegalovirus. Across donors, most TCR sequences were observed very rarely, whereas some public TCRs were present in many individuals. The authors suggested that the approach could potentially be extended to other disease states and immunological phenotypes. The classifier was reported to diagnose cytomegalovirus status with high specificity and sensitivity in both the original and validation cohorts.

The CDR1 and CDR2 encoded by the germline V gene are SNHLY and FYNNEI. The CDR3 has 15 amino acids, counting the end cysteine and phenylalanine. CDR3 DNA is the only sequence kept; it has 45 bases, read in frame from the first base. V drops 7 bases and J drops 7 bases, leaving 19 bases in between. The chain uses TRBV2 and TRBJ1-4; no D gene call is confident. The source is a woman in her thirties in good health and CMV-seropositive. Sequencing input: PBMCs. The DNA sequence is given as TGTGCCAGCATTCGAACGATGGGCTCTGGTGAAAAACTGTTTTTT. This gives the protein CASIRTMGSGEKLFF.